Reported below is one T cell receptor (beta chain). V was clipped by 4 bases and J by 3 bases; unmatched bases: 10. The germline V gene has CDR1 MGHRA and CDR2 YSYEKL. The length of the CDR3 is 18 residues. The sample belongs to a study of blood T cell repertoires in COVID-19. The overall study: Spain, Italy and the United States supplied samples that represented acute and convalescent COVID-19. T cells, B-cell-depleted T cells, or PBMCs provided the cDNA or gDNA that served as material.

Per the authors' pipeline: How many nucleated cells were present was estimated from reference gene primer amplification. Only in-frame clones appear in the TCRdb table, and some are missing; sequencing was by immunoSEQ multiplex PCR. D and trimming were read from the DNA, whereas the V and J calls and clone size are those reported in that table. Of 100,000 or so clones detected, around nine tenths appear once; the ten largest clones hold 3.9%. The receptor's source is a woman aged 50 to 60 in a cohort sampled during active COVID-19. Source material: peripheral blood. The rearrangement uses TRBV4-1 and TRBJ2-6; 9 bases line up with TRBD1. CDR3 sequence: CASSRLGQGNLGANVLTF. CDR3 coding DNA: TGCGCCAGCAGCCGTTTGGGACAGGGTAATCTTGGGGCCAACGTCCTGACTTTC.